A single sample is the source of the 25 T cell receptor beta chains below, sequenced in a study of beta chain features in type 1 diabetes. Since all of the isolated RNA was reverse transcribed, expressed TCRB transcripts were what got sequenced. Clones were read by immunoSEQ multiplex PCR, and TCRdb kept only the in-frame ones, dropping some. The sample consists of fewer than 550,000 clones, 10% to 12% of them appearing once. Sequenced material: naive CD4+ T cells from blood. These receptors came from a woman between 18 and 29 years old in good health.

The chain recombines TRBV7-2 with TRBJ1-5, with TRBD1 identical over 7 bases. CDR1 SGHTA and CDR2 FQGNSA come from the germline V gene. With 4 bases clipped from V and 0 bases from J, the junction kept 12 bases outside the gene matches. This CDR3 contains 18 residues. The CDR3 DNA sequence: TGTGCCAGCAGCTCTCAGGGGGTTTCCATTAATAGCAATCAGCCCCAGCATTTT. Protein: CASSSQGVSINSNQPQHF.

This sequence joins TRBV7-3 and TRBJ2-7, with TRBD1 matching over 7 bases. Germline trimming cut 2 bases from V and 4 bases from J; bases unmatched to any gene: 2. Germline CDR1 and CDR2: SGHTA and FQGTGA. The CDR3 spans 13 residues. The DNA for the CDR3 is TGTGCCAGCAGCTTAGGGACAGAGTACGAGCAGTACTTC. Translation: CASSLGTEYEQYF.

The table lists this clone with a few counts. The sample contains more than one DNA sequence encoding this CDR3. The J gene is TRBJ2-5, the V gene TRBV5-1, with TRBD2 identical over 10 bases. The V segment lost 2 bases and the J segment 1 base; nucleotides outside the gene matches: 2. CDR1 is SGHRS and CDR2 is YFSETQ in the germline V gene. This CDR3 spans 15 amino acids. In DNA form, the CDR3 reads TGCGCCAGCAGCTTCCGGACTAGCGGCCAAGAGACCCAGTACTTC. Translation gives CASSFRTSGQETQYF.

This clone was found a few times. The chain joins TRBV7-3 to TRBJ2-7; no clear D. The CDR3 totals 10 residues. Trimming pared 3 bases from V and 7 bases from J, leaving 4 bases between. The germline V gene encodes CDR1 SGHTA and CDR2 FQGTGA. The CDR3 DNA follows: TGTGCCAGCAGCTTGGGGGAGCAGTACTTC. Protein sequence: CASSLGEQYF.

There are a few counts of this clone. The chain combines TRBV5-1 with TRBJ1-1; possibly TRBD1 for D (5 bases). Between the trimmed V and J ends, which lost 3 bases and 1 base, there was a span of 16 bases. The CDR3 is 16 residues long. The germline gives CDR1 SGHRS, CDR2 YFSETQ. In nucleotides, the CDR3 is TGCGCCAGCAGCTCGGGACGCAGCGTAGAGAACACTGAAGCTTTCTTT. It yields the protein CASSSGRSVENTEAFF.

In this sample, this clone turned up a few times. The V call is TRBV13, the J call TRBJ2-5; D might be TRBD1 (6 bases). The closer fit of TRBJ2-7 to the DNA end suggests the J call may be wrong. Germline assignment: CDR1 PRHDT and CDR2 FYEKMQ (reference sequence). CDR3 size: 16 residues. CDR3 in amino acids: CASRYGGLTGAYEQYF. In DNA form, the CDR3 reads TGTGCCAGCAGGTATGGGGGCTTAACGGGTGCCTACGAGCAGTACTTC.

The genes are TRBV4-1 and TRBJ2-5; D not resolved. This CDR3 contains 13 residues. V lost 1 base and J 5 bases, leaving 8 bases between the germline ends. Germline CDR1 reads MGHRA; CDR2 reads YSYEKL. This CDR3 is CASSQVPGETQYF. DNA for the CDR3: TGCGCCAGCAGCCAAGTCCCTGGGGAGACCCAGTACTTC.

V is TRBV7-9 and J is TRBJ2-5; 8 positions match TRBD1. CDR3 length: 16 amino acids. The germline gives CDR1 SEHNR, CDR2 FQNEAQ (reference sequence). V gave up 1 base and J gave up 1 base; unmatched junction bases: 5. CDR3 nucleotides: TGTGCCAGCAGCTTAGTGGGGACAGGTATCCAAGAGACCCAGTACTTC. Its protein is CASSLVGTGIQETQYF.

The chain recombines TRBV18 with TRBJ2-7; tentative D call: TRBD2 (6 bases). Trimming took off 0 bases at V and 3 bases at J, with 18 bases between the two ends. The CDR3 loop spans 17 amino acids. CDR1 and CDR2 from the germline V gene are KGHSH and LQKENI. The CDR3 protein is CASSPPRDSRPDYEQYF. The DNA for the CDR3 is TGTGCCAGCTCACCACCCCGGGACTCCAGACCCGACTACGAGCAGTACTTC.

This clone showed up just a few times. The V and J genes are TRBV25-1 and TRBJ1-2, with TRBD1 identical over 8 bases. Germline V CDR1 and CDR2: MGHDK, SYGVNS. This CDR3 comprises 15 residues. J gave up 8 bases and V 8 bases, and 16 bases lay outside the gene matches. As DNA, the CDR3 is TGTGCCAGCCTCTCTGACAGGGGAGGTGCGAGGGGCTACACCTTC. Amino acids: CASLSDRGGARGYTF.

In its sample, this clone was seen a few times. The chain couples TRBV7-9 to TRBJ2-7, with a tentative D call TRBD2 (6 bases). V lost 5 bases and J 4 bases, leaving 15 bases between the germline ends. Germline V gene data show CDR1 as SEHNR and CDR2 as FQNEAQ (reference sequence). CDR3 length equals 14 residues. This CDR3 reads CASSGRDSQYEQYF. CDR3 bases: TGTGCCAGCAGCGGGCGGGACTCGCAATACGAGCAGTACTTC.

In this sample, this clone turned up a few times. The chain carries TRBV23-1 and TRBJ2-7; 7 bases match TRBD1. TRBV23-1 is an ORF, with its function uncertain. Trimming cost V 0 bases and J 1 base; bases outside gene matches: 3. The CDR3 runs to 15 residues. The chain's CDR3 is CASSQSGDRSYEQYV. DNA of the CDR3: TGCGCCAGCAGTCAATCGGGGGACAGATCCTACGAGCAGTACGTC.

The V call is TRBV6-5, the J call TRBJ2-5; 12 bases are shared with TRBD2. CDR3 size: 15 residues. Germline V CDR1 and CDR2: MNHEY, SVGAGI. The trim removed 6 bases at V and 2 bases at J, leaving 4 bases unmatched. The CDR3 region is CASSGLAGIQETQYF. The CDR3 DNA sequence: TGTGCCAGCAGCGGACTAGCGGGGATACAAGAGACCCAGTACTTC.

The V and J genes are TRBV30 and TRBJ1-2, with TRBD1 matching 8 bases. CDR3 length equals 13 residues. The junction had 5 bases not matched to a gene; V was cut back by 1 base and J by 7 bases. The germline gives CDR1 GTSNPN, CDR2 SVGIG (reference sequence). The CDR3 coding sequence is TGTGCCTGGAGTGGGACAGGGACGGGTGGCTACACCTTC. The encoded protein is CAWSGTGTGGYTF.

The chain joins TRBV6-5 to TRBJ2-1; 9 positions match TRBD2. V gave up 1 base and J gave up 5 bases; unmatched junction bases: 3. Per germline, CDR1 MNHEY and CDR2 SVGAGI. The CDR3 runs 15 residues. The CDR3 DNA follows: TGTGCCAGCAGTTACTTTAGCGGGGGTAACAATGAGCAGTTCTTC. Translation gives CASSYFSGGNNEQFF.

This clone was found a few times. The rearrangement links TRBV4-3 to TRBJ1-4; no reliable D call. The ends were cut back, 4 bases at V and 0 bases at J, with 9 bases in the middle. CDR1 is LGHNA and CDR2 is YSLEER in the germline V gene. The CDR3 spans 15 residues. CDR3 coding DNA: TGCGCCAGCAGCCCATCCCGGACAACTAATGAAAAACTGTTTTTT. It encodes CASSPSRTTNEKLFF.

This clone was observed a few times. This chain joins TRBV9 and TRBJ2-1; either TRBD1 or TRBD2 may supply D (5 bases each). The V end was cut by 0 bases, the J end by 8 bases, with 12 bases between. Germline-derived CDR1 and CDR2 are SGDLS and YYNGEE. CDR3 length equals 14 residues. Here the CDR3 reads CASSVAPRGDEQFF. The CDR3 DNA reads as TGTGCCAGCAGCGTAGCCCCTCGAGGGGATGAGCAGTTCTTC.

This clone has only a few counts. The chain carries TRBV30 and TRBJ2-3, with D maybe TRBD1 (5 bases). Germline values: CDR1 GTSNPN, CDR2 SVGIG (reference sequence). V gave up 0 bases and J gave up 10 bases, with 11 bases separating them. There are 12 residues in the CDR3. CDR3 in amino acids: CAWSVQGRAQYF. CDR3 bases: TGTGCCTGGAGTGTCCAGGGTCGGGCGCAGTATTTT. Full variable domain (missing parts from reference TRBV30 and TRBJ2-3): SQTIHQWPATLVQPVGSPLSLECTVEGTSNPNLYWYRQAAGRGLQLLFYSVGIGQISSEVPQNLSASRPQDRQFILSSKKLLLSDSGFYLCAWSVQGRAQYFGPGTRLTVL.

This clone was observed a few times. The junction departs from germline at one end; a sequencing error may be responsible. The rearrangement uses TRBV7-7 and TRBJ2-1, with a possible D match to TRBD1 (6 bases). Per the germline V gene, CDR1 is SSHAT and CDR2 is FNYEAQ (reference sequence). The length of the CDR3 is 14 residues. The CDR3 DNA reads as TGTGCTAGCAGCCCCCCGTTCCCCGGGACACCGCAGTTCTTC. Amino acids: CASSPPFPGTPQFF.

The chain carries TRBV27 and TRBJ2-3; TRBD1 matches at 8 bases. Germline V CDR1 and CDR2: MNHEY, SMNVEV (reference sequence). The junction had 9 bases not matched to a gene; V was cut back by 6 bases and J by 1 base. The CDR3 length is 16 residues. This chain's CDR3 is CASSRRPGGGTDTQYF. The CDR3, as DNA: TGTGCCAGCAGCCGACGCCCAGGGGGCGGCACAGATACGCAGTATTTT.

This rearrangement joins TRBV29-1 to TRBJ1-1; tentatively, D is TRBD1 (5 bases). The CDR3 consists of 12 residues. CDR1 and CDR2 (germline): SQVTM, ANQGSEA. Trimming left V 7 bases short and J 1 base short, with 10 bases between. CDR3 region: CSGRQTNTEAFF. The DNA for the CDR3 is TGCAGCGGGCGACAGACGAACACTGAAGCTTTCTTT. Together with reference TRBV29-1 and TRBJ1-1, the CDR3 gives the full variable domain: SAVISQKPSRDICQRGTSLTIQCQVDSQVTMMFWYRQQPGQSLTLIATANQGSEATYESGFVIDKFPISRPNLTFSTLTVSNMSPEDSSIYLCSGRQTNTEAFFGQGTRLTVV.

This clone was seen only a few times. Other DNA sequences in the same sample also yield this CDR3. CDR3 amino acids: CASSVTGMNTEAFF. The CDR3, as DNA: TGTGCCAGCAGCGTAACAGGGATGAACACTGAAGCTTTCTTT. The genes are TRBV9 and TRBJ1-1, with a tentative D call TRBD1 (6 bases). V was trimmed by 1 base and J by 0 bases, leaving 7 bases between them. The germline V gene encodes CDR1 SGDLS and CDR2 YYNGEE. The CDR3 is 14 amino acids.

This clone was counted a few times. The chain uses TRBV29-1 and TRBJ1-4, with TRBD1 as a possible D gene (5 bases). Germline CDR1 SQVTM, CDR2 ANQGSEA. This CDR3 comprises 13 residues. V was clipped by 3 bases and J by 6 bases, with 11 bases between them. The DNA for the CDR3 is TGCAGCGTTGAGGGGACTCAGGATGAAAAACTGTTTTTT. It translates to CSVEGTQDEKLFF. The complete variable domain, with remaining parts taken from reference TRBV29-1 and TRBJ1-4, reads SAVISQKPSRDICQRGTSLTIQCQVDSQVTMMFWYRQQPGQSLTLIATANQGSEATYESGFVIDKFPISRPNLTFSTLTVSNMSPEDSSIYLCSVEGTQDEKLFFGSGTQLSVL.

The genes are TRBV25-1 and TRBJ2-5; weak D call: TRBD2 (6 bases). Germline CDR1 MGHDK, CDR2 SYGVNS. V dropped 4 bases and J dropped 0 bases, with 15 bases sitting between them. The CDR3 contains 16 residues. The CDR3 is CASSAIAAGYQETQYF. CDR3 bases: TGTGCCAGCAGTGCTATCGCGGCGGGATACCAAGAGACCCAGTACTTC.

The chain recombines TRBV29-1 with TRBJ2-3; tentative D call: TRBD1 (5 bases). This CDR3 has 12 residues. The V end was cut by 7 bases, the J end by 4 bases, with 12 bases between. Germline CDR1 reads SQVTM; CDR2 reads ANQGSEA. DNA for the CDR3: TGCAGCGGTGGGCAGGGTCCAGATACGCAGTATTTT. It codes for CSGGQGPDTQYF.